The 11 T cell receptor beta chains given below trace back to one sample, sequenced in a study of blood T cells in healthy people across ages (dated by TCRdb to 2015 to 2017). Library construction relied on 5' RACE. The data were produced on an Illumina HiSeq 2500. A second PCR of roughly 7 to 12 cycles was performed with a sample-barcoded 5' primer and a J-beta primer mix. TCRdb's own reprocessing of the public reads used fastp at Q25 and MiXCR and kept productive beta chains. Rows merge per CDR3 protein into single entries with the most common DNA and genes. The sample data list 1 million or so distinct CDR3 sequences, and more than 40% of these were observed just once. 15% to 20% of the sample goes to the ten largest clones. Specimen: blood. The receptors stem from a woman aged 55-75 years in good health.

The chain couples TRBV2 to TRBJ2-7, with D possibly being TRBD2 (7 bases). The CDR3 covers 14 residues. The germline V gene encodes CDR1 SNHLY and CDR2 FYNNEI. The V end lost 10 bases, the J end lost 0 bases, and 16 bases lay between the germline ends. In DNA form, the CDR3 reads TGTGCCACCCGGGGGGCAGACCTCTCCTACGAGCAGTACTTC. Amino acids: CATRGADLSYEQYF.

J is TRBJ2-3 and V is TRBV7-9, with D perhaps TRBD1 or TRBD2 (6 bases each). Germline CDR1 reads SEHNR; CDR2 reads FQNEAQ (reference sequence). V lost 1 base, J lost 2 bases, and 13 bases lay in between. CDR3 size: 16 residues. The CDR3 here is CASSLEGGRVTDTQYF. The CDR3 DNA reads TGTGCCAGCAGCTTAGAGGGGGGCAGAGTCACAGATACGCAGTATTTT.

The J gene is TRBJ2-1, the V gene TRBV7-9, with TRBD2 matching 12 bases. In germline, CDR1 is SEHNR, CDR2 FQNEAQ (reference sequence). The length of the CDR3 is 16 residues. The V and J ends lost 6 bases and 7 bases, in that order; junction bases with no gene match: 10. The CDR3 spells CASSTPLAGGSNEQFF. The CDR3 DNA follows: TGTGCCAGCAGTACCCCACTAGCGGGAGGTTCGAATGAGCAGTTCTTC.

A few counts support this clonotype. The chain is built from TRBV21-1 and TRBJ2-1; the D call in the table, TRBD2, was not verified against the DNA. TRBV21-1 constitutes a pseudogene. The CDR3 is 15 amino acids. The DNA for the CDR3 is TGTGCCAGCAGCAGACGACTAGCGGGATCCAATGAGCAGTTCTTC. This gives the protein CASSRRLAGSNEQFF.

This clonotype was observed a few times. The chain combines TRBV6-1 with TRBJ2-7; D is undetermined. Trimming left V 7 bases short and J 2 bases short, with 12 bases between. The CDR3 sequence is 13 residues long. Germline lookup yields CDR1 MNHNS and CDR2 SASEGT. The CDR3 coding sequence is TGTGCCAGCAAAAGGAGCGAGGCCTACGAGCAGTACTTC. Its translation is CASKRSEAYEQYF.

This chain connects TRBV11-1 to TRBJ2-1; 14 bases fit TRBD2. CDR3 length: 21 amino acids. Germline V lookup: CDR1 SGHAT, CDR2 FQDESV (reference sequence). After removal of 2 bases from V and 2 bases from J, the junction contained 14 bases not matched to a gene. This CDR3 is CASSLYRGGTSGSDPYNEQFF. The CDR3 DNA reads as TGTGCCAGCAGCTTATATCGGGGGGGGACTAGCGGGAGCGACCCCTACAATGAGCAGTTCTTC.

Comment on this clonotype: Its ends do not fully match the called genes, so a read error is possible. The genes are TRBV12-3 or TRBV12-4 and TRBJ1-1; unclear D gene. The CDR3 is 13 residues long. The CDR3 reads CASSFSPNTVAFF. Written as DNA, the CDR3 is TGTGCCAGCAGTTTTTCACCGAACACTGTAGCTTTCTTT.

The CDR3 loop is CASSRGRGGTYEQYF. For the CDR3, the DNA is TGTGCCAGCTCACGGGGCCGCGGCGGGACCTACGAGCAGTACTTC. The chain links TRBV18 to TRBJ2-7; weak D call: TRBD2 (6 bases). Germline V lookup: CDR1 KGHSH, CDR2 LQKENI. V dropped 4 bases and J dropped 2 bases, with 15 bases sitting between them. This CDR3 contains 15 residues.

The chain combines TRBV14 with TRBJ2-6; D remains unclear. Germline loops: CDR1 SGHDN, CDR2 FVKESK. The CDR3 contains 13 residues. The V end was cut by 8 bases, the J end by 0 bases, with 5 bases between. The CDR3 DNA follows: TGTGCCAGCGCGAACTCTGGGGCCAACGTCCTGACTTTC. Residues: CASANSGANVLTF. Complete variable domain (other parts from reference TRBV14 and TRBJ2-6): EAGVTQFPSHSVIEKGQTVTLRCDPISGHDNLYWYRRVMGKEIKFLLHFVKESKQDESGMPNNRFLAERTGGTYSTLKVQPAELEDSGVYFCASANSGANVLTFGAGSRLTVL.

The chain couples TRBV7-2 to TRBJ2-5; D is perhaps TRBD1 (6 bases). This CDR3 is 18 amino acids long. V lost 1 base and J 2 bases, leaving 20 bases between the germline ends. Germline V lookup: CDR1 SGHTA, CDR2 FQGNSA. CDR3 sequence: CASSLGEVQGFTQETQYF. The DNA of the CDR3 is TGTGCCAGCAGCTTAGGAGAGGTACAGGGATTTACTCAAGAGACCCAGTACTTC.

This clonotype was detected a few times. The chain carries TRBV7-7 and TRBJ2-5; the D gene is possibly TRBD1 (5 bases). This CDR3 contains 15 residues. The V and J ends lost 3 bases and 1 base respectively, with 12 bases between them. CDR1 is SSHAT and CDR2 is FNYEAQ in the germline V gene (reference sequence). CDR3 sequence (DNA): TGTGCCAGCAGCTTGGGGCTAGGGTTCCAAGAGACCCAGTACTTC. The encoded protein is CASSLGLGFQETQYF.